The present TCR beta chain was sequenced within a study of blood T cell repertoires in COVID-19. This CDR3 region has 17 residues. The J segment lost 1 base and the V segment lost 10 bases, leaving 12 bases of the junction unmatched. Germline CDR1 reads SEHNR; CDR2 reads FQNEAQ (reference sequence). The data were produced by immunoSEQ multiplex PCR, yet TCRdb's version contains in-frame clones alone and is incomplete. The top ten hold about 9.2% of the sample, which has about 260,000 clones, about 89% seen once. The source is a man between 35 and 55 years old who had recovered from COVID-19. The chain combines TRBV7-9 with TRBJ2-1, with 11 bases that match TRBD2. Sequenced material: peripheral blood. The DNA for the CDR3 is TGTGCCACCCGGGGGCTAGCGGGAGGTTTATCCTACAATGAGCAGTTCTTC. Encoded protein: CATRGLAGGLSYNEQFF.